The 14 T cell receptor beta chains below come from one sample, sequenced in a study of blood T cell repertoires in COVID-19. The data were produced by immunoSEQ multiplex PCR, yet TCRdb's version contains in-frame clones alone and is incomplete. Among some 70,000 clones listed, over 70% were seen once. The sequenced material came from peripheral blood. These receptors were collected from a human donor in a cohort sampled during active COVID-19.

The chain combines TRBV19 with TRBJ1-2; 7 positions match TRBD1. The CDR3 has 14 residues. V lost 10 bases, J lost 4 bases, and 12 bases stayed unmatched. Germline assignment: CDR1 LNHDA and CDR2 SQIVND (reference sequence). CDR3 amino acids: CAIRNTGQVYGYTF. The CDR3 bases are TGTGCCATTCGAAACACCGGACAGGTCTATGGCTACACCTTC. The complete variable domain, with remaining parts taken from reference TRBV19 and TRBJ1-2, reads DGGITQSPKYLFRKEGQNVTLSCEQNLNHDAMYWYRQDPGQGLRLIYYSQIVNDFQKGDIAEGYSVSREKKESFPLTVTSAQKNPTAFYLCAIRNTGQVYGYTFGSGTRLTVV.

The chain combines TRBV7-9 with TRBJ1-3; 7 nucleotides match TRBD1. In germline, CDR1 is SEHNR, CDR2 FQNEAQ (reference sequence). Trimming at V came to 5 bases and at J to 1 base, leaving 2 bases not matched to a gene. The CDR3 loop spans 14 amino acids. The CDR3 loop is CASSGTESGNTIYF. As DNA, the CDR3 is TGTGCCAGCAGCGGGACAGAGTCTGGAAACACCATATATTTT.

The J gene is TRBJ1-1, the V gene TRBV6-5; 8 bases agree with TRBD1. The CDR3 length is 16 residues. The V and J ends lost 2 bases and 5 bases, in that order; junction bases with no gene match: 10. Germline V gene data show CDR1 as MNHEY and CDR2 as SVGAGI. The CDR3 sequence is CASSYPPQGAGTEAFF. CDR3 nucleotide sequence: TGTGCCAGCAGTTACCCACCCCAGGGGGCAGGAACTGAAGCTTTCTTT.

The chain combines TRBV20-1 with TRBJ2-7; possibly TRBD2 for D (7 bases). CDR1 is DFQATT and CDR2 is SNEGSKA in the germline V gene (reference sequence). Trimming cost V 3 bases and J 0 bases, with 24 bases left between them. The CDR3 consists of 18 residues. CDR3 protein: CSASFLGRGAASSYEQYF. The CDR3 coding sequence is TGCAGTGCTAGTTTTCTGGGACGGGGGGCGGCCAGCTCCTACGAGCAGTACTTC.

V gene TRBV2 combines with J gene TRBJ2-1, with TRBD2 matching 13 bases. J was trimmed by 12 bases and V by 8 bases; bases with no gene match: 4. In germline, CDR1 is SNHLY, CDR2 FYNNEI. CDR3 length: 12 residues. CDR3: CASGGLAGRQFF. The DNA for the CDR3 is TGTGCCAGCGGGGGACTAGCGGGGAGGCAGTTCTTC.

The gene calls are TRBV10-3 and TRBJ2-2, with 9 bases matching TRBD2. In germline, CDR1 is ENHRY, CDR2 SYGVKD. The CDR3 spans 16 residues. V lost 4 bases and J lost 1; bases outside the gene matches: 4. CDR3 sequence: CAISGTAGGNTGELFF. The DNA of the CDR3 is TGTGCCATCAGTGGGACAGCGGGAGGGAACACCGGGGAGCTGTTTTTT.

The rearrangement uses TRBV28 and TRBJ2-7; maybe TRBD1 (6 bases). V lost 4 bases and J 5 bases, leaving 15 bases between the germline ends. Germline CDR1 is MDHEN and CDR2 is SYDVKM. The CDR3 covers 14 residues. CDR3 region: CASSWRQVDDEQYF. CDR3 nucleotides: TGTGCCAGCAGTTGGAGACAGGTCGATGACGAGCAGTACTTC.

The chain employs TRBV9 and TRBJ2-3, with D perhaps TRBD1 (6 bases). This CDR3 spans 16 amino acids. Germline CDR1 SGDLS, CDR2 YYNGEE. The V and J ends lost 0 bases and 2 bases respectively, with 13 bases between them. In DNA, the CDR3 is TGTGCCAGCAGCGTAGAGACAGGAACCCTCACAGATACGCAGTATTTT. Encoded protein: CASSVETGTLTDTQYF.

This chain uses TRBV7-2 with TRBJ2-1; the D gene is possibly TRBD2 (5 bases). The CDR3 spans 15 residues. Between the trimmed V and J ends, which lost 2 bases and 8 bases, there was a span of 16 bases. The germline V gene encodes CDR1 SGHTA and CDR2 FQGNSA. The chain's CDR3 is CASSLTAGGGDEQFF. The CDR3 DNA follows: TGTGCCAGCAGCTTAACCGCTGGAGGTGGAGATGAGCAGTTCTTC.

The rearrangement uses TRBV11-2 and TRBJ2-3, with 9 positions matching TRBD2. Germline CDR1 SGHAT, CDR2 FQNNGV. The CDR3 contains 18 residues. J was trimmed by 0 bases and V by 6 bases; bases with no gene match: 13. The CDR3: CASSPLAGWGASTDTQYF. DNA of the CDR3: TGTGCCAGCAGTCCCCTAGCGGGGTGGGGGGCGAGCACAGATACGCAGTATTTT. Complete variable domain (other parts from reference TRBV11-2 and TRBJ2-3): EAGVAQSPRYKIIEKRQSVAFWCNPISGHATLYWYQQILGQGPKLLIQFQNNGVVDDSQLPKDRFSAERLKGVDSTLKIQPAKLEDSAVYLCASSPLAGWGASTDTQYFGPGTRLTVL.

This clone is categorized as medium-sized (0.01 to 0.1%). This sequence joins TRBV4-1 and TRBJ1-6, with a weak D call TRBD1 (6 bases). Germline V CDR1 and CDR2: MGHRA, YSYEKL. The CDR3 totals 13 residues. V lost 5 bases to trimming and J lost 9 bases, with 11 bases between them. CDR3 in amino acids: CASSSLRGSPLHF. The CDR3 DNA reads TGCGCCAGCAGCTCACTCAGGGGTTCACCCCTCCACTTT.

V gene TRBV24-1 combines with J gene TRBJ2-6, with TRBD1 as a possible D gene (5 bases). CDR1 KGHDR and CDR2 SFDVKD come from the germline V gene. This CDR3 region has 16 residues. V dropped 1 base and J dropped 4 bases, with 10 bases sitting between them. CDR3 loop: CATSDFPGPGANVLTF. The CDR3 nucleotides are TGTGCCACCAGTGATTTCCCAGGGCCCGGGGCCAACGTCCTGACTTTC.

This chain uses TRBV24-1 with TRBJ2-2; perhaps TRBD1 as D (7 bases). The CDR3 contains 15 residues. V shed 5 bases and J shed 9 bases, with 18 bases lying between them. CDR1 is KGHDR and CDR2 is SFDVKD in the germline V gene. CDR3 DNA: TGTGCCACCAGTGCGCAGGGGGGATTGACCCGGGAGCTGTTTTTT. Protein sequence: CATSAQGGLTRELFF.

This clone was recorded a few times. This rearrangement joins TRBV7-8 to TRBJ2-5; 7 bases are a match to TRBD2. This CDR3 has 16 amino acids. V lost 4 bases to trimming and J lost 5 bases; unmatched junction nucleotides: 13. From germline, CDR1 is SGHVS and CDR2 FQNEAQ. The CDR3 region has the DNA TGTGCCAGCAGCTCCTATCGTTCCCCCGGGGGGGAGACCCAGTACTTC. It encodes CASSSYRSPGGETQYF.